This section outlines one T cell receptor (beta chain) sequence together with its context. What it binds is unknown. The data belong to a study of T cell repertoires in cytomegalovirus infection. General study findings and limits: Accumulated public TCR beta family frequency recognized individuals carrying CMV together with the relevant HLA.

TCRdb redid the calling of the reads with MiXCR, one entry per CDR3 protein. The data show about 250,000 distinct CDR3 sequences, with approximately 15% seen just once and about 45% held by the top ten. Sequenced input: CD8+ T cells from PBMCs. This receptor was obtained from a human donor in good health (CMV status not recorded). Some clones in this sample may be carry-over from other donors' samples.

The CDR3 reads CSGSGGATGELFF. The CDR3 bases are TGCAGCGGCAGCGGGGGGGCTACCGGGGAGCTGTTTTTT. J is TRBJ2-2 and V is TRBV29-1, with 10 bases matching TRBD2. V lost 7 bases and J lost 5; bases outside the gene matches: 4. CDR1 is SQVTM and CDR2 is ANQGSEA in the germline V gene. CDR3 length equals 13 residues.